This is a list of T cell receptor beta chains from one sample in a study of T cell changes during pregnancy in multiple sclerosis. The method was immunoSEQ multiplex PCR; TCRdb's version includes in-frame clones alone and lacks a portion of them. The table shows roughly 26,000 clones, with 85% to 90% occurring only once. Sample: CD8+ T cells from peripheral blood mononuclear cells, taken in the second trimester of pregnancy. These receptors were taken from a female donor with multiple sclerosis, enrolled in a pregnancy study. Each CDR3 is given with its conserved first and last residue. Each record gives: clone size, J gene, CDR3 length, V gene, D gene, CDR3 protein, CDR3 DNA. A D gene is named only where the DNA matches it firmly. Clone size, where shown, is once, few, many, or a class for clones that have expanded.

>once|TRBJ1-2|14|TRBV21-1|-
CASSSRTGAYGYTF
TGTGCCAGCAGCTCTCGAACAGGGGCCTATGGCTACACCTTC
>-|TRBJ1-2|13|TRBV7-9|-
CASSLGQSYGYTF
TGTGCCAGCAGCTTAGGACAGAGTTATGGCTACACCTTC
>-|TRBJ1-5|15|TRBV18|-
CASSSPIGSNQPQHF
TGTGCCAGCTCATCTCCTATCGGGAGCAATCAGCCCCAGCATTTT
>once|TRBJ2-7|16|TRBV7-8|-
CASSLGAGPRPGEQYF
TGTGCCAGCAGCTTAGGTGCGGGACCCAGGCCTGGCGAGCAGTACTTC
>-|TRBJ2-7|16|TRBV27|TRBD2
CASSPGLAGGSREQYF
TGTGCCAGCAGTCCAGGACTAGCGGGAGGCTCTCGTGAGCAGTACTTC
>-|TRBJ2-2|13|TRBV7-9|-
CASSLTGAGELFF
TGTGCCAGCAGCTTAACGGGAGCTGGGGAGCTGTTTTTT
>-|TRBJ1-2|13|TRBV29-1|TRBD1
CSADRGTFYGYTF
TGCAGCGCTGACAGGGGAACCTTCTATGGCTACACCTTC
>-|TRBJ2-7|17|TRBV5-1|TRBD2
CASSLLSGGLAVYEQYF
TGCGCCAGCAGCTTGCTGAGCGGGGGTCTAGCGGTCTACGAGCAGTACTTC
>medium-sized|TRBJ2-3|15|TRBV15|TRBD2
CAIGGASGFTDTQYF
TGTGCCATCGGTGGGGCTAGCGGATTCACAGATACGCAGTATTTT
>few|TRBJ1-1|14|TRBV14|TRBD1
CASSPTGVSTEAFF
TGTGCCAGCAGCCCGACAGGGGTTAGCACTGAAGCTTTCTTT
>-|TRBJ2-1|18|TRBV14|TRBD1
CASSRPGDRSRNYNEQFF
TGTGCCAGCAGCCGCCCCGGGGACAGGTCCCGAAACTACAATGAGCAGTTCTTC
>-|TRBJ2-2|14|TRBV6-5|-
CASSYSSSSGELFF
TGTGCCAGCAGTTACTCCTCCTCTAGCGGGGAGCTGTTTTTT
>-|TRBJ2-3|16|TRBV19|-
CASSIVPVFGTDTQYF
TGTGCCAGTAGTATAGTCCCGGTCTTTGGCACAGATACGCAGTATTTT
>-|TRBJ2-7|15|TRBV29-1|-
CSVEAGGDSSYEQYF
TGCAGCGTTGAAGCGGGGGGGGACAGCTCCTACGAGCAGTACTTC
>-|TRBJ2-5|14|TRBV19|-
CASSIENREETQYF
TGTGCCAGTAGTATAGAAAACAGGGAAGAGACCCAGTACTTC
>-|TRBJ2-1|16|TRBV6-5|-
CASSYGAASSYNEQFF
TGTGCCAGCAGTTACGGAGCGGCCAGCTCCTACAATGAGCAGTTCTTC
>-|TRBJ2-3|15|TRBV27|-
CASTRTGRDTDTQYF
TGTGCCAGCACCCGGACAGGGAGGGACACAGATACGCAGTATTTT
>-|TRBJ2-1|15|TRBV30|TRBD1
CAWTTGVIGGNEQFF
TGTGCCTGGACCACAGGGGTAATTGGAGGCAATGAGCAGTTCTTC
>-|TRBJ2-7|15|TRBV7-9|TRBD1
CASSLFPTGGDEQYF
TGTGCCAGCAGCTTGTTTCCGACAGGGGGTGACGAGCAGTACTTC
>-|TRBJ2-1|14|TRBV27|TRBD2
CASRTSGSRNEQFF
TGTGCCAGCCGGACTAGCGGGAGTAGAAATGAGCAGTTCTTC
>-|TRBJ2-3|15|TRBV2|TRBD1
CASSFTGAYTDTQYF
TGTGCCAGCAGTTTCACAGGGGCTTACACAGATACGCAGTATTTT
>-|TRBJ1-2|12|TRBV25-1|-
CASSDMGRRYTF
TGTGCCAGCAGTGATATGGGGAGACGCTACACCTTC